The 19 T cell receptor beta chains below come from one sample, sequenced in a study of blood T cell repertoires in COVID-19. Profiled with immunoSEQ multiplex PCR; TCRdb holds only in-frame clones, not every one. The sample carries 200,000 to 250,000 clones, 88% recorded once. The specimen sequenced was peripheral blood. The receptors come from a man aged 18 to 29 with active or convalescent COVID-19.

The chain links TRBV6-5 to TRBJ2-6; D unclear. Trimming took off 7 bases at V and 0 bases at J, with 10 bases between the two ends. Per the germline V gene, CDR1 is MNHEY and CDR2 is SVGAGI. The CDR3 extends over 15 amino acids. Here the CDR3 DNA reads TGTGCCAGCACCCATGGCACCTCTGGGGCCAACGTCCTGACTTTC. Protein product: CASTHGTSGANVLTF.

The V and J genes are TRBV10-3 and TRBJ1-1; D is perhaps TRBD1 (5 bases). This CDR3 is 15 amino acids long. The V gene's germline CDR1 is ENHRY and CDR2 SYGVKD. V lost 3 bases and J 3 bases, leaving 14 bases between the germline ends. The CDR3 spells CAISDRELGHTEAFF. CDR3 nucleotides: TGTGCCATCAGTGACAGGGAATTGGGTCACACTGAAGCTTTCTTT.

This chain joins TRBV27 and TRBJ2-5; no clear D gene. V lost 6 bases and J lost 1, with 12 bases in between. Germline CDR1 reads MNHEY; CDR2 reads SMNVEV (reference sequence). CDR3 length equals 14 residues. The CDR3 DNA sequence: TGTGCCAGCAGCCCGCCGAGCCGCCAAGAGACCCAGTACTTC. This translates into CASSPPSRQETQYF.

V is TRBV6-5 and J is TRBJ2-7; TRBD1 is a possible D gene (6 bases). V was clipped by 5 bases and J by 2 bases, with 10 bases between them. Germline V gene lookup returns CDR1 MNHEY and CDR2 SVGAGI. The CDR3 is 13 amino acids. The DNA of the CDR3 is TGTGCCAGCAGTCCGGGACATCCCTACGAGCAGTACTTC. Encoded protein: CASSPGHPYEQYF.

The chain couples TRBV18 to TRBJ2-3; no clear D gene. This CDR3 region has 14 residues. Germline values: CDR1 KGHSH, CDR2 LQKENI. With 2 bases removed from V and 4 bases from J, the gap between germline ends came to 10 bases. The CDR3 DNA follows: TGTGCCAGCTCACCAGGGCAGCTTTCAGATACGCAGTATTTT. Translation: CASSPGQLSDTQYF.

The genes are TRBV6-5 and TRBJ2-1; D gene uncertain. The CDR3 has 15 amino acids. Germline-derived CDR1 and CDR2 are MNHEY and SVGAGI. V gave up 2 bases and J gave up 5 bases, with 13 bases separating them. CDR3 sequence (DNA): TGTGCCAGCAGTTACCTAGGAGTTGCGGACAATGAGCAGTTCTTC. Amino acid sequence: CASSYLGVADNEQFF.

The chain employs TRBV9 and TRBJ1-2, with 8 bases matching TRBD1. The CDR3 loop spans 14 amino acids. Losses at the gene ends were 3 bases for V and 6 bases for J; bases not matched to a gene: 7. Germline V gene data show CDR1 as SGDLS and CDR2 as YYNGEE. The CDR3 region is CASSARTGKDGYTF. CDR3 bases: TGTGCCAGCAGCGCCCGGACAGGGAAGGATGGCTACACCTTC.

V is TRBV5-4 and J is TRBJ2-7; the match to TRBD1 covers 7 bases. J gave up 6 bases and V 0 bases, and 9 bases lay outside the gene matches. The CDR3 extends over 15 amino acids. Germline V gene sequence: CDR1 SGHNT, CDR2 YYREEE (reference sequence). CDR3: CASSLAGQFYGEQYF. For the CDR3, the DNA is TGTGCCAGCAGCTTGGCGGGACAGTTCTACGGCGAGCAGTACTTC.

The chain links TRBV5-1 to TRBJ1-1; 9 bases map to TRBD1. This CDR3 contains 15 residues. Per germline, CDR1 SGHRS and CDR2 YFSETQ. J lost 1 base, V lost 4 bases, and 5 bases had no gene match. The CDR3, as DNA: TGCGCCAGCAGCGGGGACAGGGCCGCGAACACTGAAGCTTTCTTT. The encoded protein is CASSGDRAANTEAFF.

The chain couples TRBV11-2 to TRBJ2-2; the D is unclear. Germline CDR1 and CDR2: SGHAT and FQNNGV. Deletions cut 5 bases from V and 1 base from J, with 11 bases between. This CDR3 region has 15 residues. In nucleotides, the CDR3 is TGTGCCAGCAGCCCGGTTAATTTGAACACCGGGGAGCTGTTTTTT. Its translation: CASSPVNLNTGELFF.

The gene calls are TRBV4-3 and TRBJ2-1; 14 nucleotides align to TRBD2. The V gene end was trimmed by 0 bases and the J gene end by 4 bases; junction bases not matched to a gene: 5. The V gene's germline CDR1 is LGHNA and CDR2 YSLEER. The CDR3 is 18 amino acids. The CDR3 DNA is TGCGCCAGCAGCCAAGATTCAGGACTAGCGGGGGGATACAATGAGCAGTTCTTC. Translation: CASSQDSGLAGGYNEQFF.

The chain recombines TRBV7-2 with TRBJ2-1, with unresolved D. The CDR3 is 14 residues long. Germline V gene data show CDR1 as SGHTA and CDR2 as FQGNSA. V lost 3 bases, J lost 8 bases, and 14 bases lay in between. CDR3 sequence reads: CASSFTSSYDEQFF. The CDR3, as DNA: TGTGCCAGCAGCTTTACATCCAGTTACGATGAGCAGTTCTTC.

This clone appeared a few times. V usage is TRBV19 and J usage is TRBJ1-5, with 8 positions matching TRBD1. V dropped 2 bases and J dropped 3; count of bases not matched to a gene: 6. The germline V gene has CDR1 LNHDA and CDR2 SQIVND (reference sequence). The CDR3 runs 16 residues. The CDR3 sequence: CASSISRTGNNQPQHF. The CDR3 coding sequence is TGTGCCAGTAGTATATCCCGGACAGGGAACAATCAGCCCCAGCATTTT.

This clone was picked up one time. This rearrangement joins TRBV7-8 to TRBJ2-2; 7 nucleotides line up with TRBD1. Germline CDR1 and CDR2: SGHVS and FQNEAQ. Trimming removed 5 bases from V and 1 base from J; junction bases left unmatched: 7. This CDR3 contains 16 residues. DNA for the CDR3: TGTGCCAGCAGCCCCCAGGCAGGGGGGAACACCGGGGAGCTGTTTTTT. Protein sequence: CASSPQAGGNTGELFF. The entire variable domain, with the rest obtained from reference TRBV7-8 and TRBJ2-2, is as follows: GAGVSQSPRYKVAKRGQDVALRCDPISGHVSLFWYQQALGQGPEFLTYFQNEAQLDKSGLPSDRFFAERPEGSVSTLKIQRTQQEDSAVYLCASSPQAGGNTGELFFGEGSRLTVL.

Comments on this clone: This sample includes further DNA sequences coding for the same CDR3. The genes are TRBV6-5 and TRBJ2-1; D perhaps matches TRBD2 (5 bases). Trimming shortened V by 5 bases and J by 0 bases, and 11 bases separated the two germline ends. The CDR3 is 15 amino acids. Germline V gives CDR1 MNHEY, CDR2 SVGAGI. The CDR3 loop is CASSPSGSSYNEQFF. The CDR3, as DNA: TGTGCCAGCAGTCCAAGCGGAAGCTCCTACAATGAGCAGTTCTTC.

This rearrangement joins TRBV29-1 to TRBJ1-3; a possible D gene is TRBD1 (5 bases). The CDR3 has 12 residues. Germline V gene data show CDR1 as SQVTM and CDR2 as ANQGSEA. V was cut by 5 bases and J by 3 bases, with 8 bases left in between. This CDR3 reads CSVSGFGNTIYF. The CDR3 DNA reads TGCAGCGTTTCAGGGTTTGGAAACACCATATATTTT.

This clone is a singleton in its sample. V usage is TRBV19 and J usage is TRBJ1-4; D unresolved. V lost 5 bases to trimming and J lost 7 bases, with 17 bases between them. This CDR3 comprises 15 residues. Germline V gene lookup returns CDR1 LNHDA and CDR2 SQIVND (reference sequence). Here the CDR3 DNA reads TGTGCCAGTAGTGTCCTAACCGGAGGTGGTGAAAAACTGTTTTTT. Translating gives CASSVLTGGGEKLFF.

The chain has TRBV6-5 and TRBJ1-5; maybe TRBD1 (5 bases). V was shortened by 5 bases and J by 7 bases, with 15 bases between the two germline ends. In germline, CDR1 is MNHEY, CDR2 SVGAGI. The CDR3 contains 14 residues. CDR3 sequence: CASSKGPKPQPQHF. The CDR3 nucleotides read TGTGCCAGCAGTAAGGGGCCAAAGCCCCAGCCCCAGCATTTT.

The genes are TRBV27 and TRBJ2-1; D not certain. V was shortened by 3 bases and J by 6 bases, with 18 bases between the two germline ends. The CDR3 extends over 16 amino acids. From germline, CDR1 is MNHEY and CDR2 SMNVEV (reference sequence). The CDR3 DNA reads TGTGCCAGCAGTTTGTCTGCGCTAGTTGGCTCCAATGAGCAGTTCTTC. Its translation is CASSLSALVGSNEQFF.